Listed here are 5 T cell receptor beta chains from one sample, sequenced in a study of shared clonotypes between healthy human individuals (dated by TCRdb to 2020 to 2022). Library method: the immunoSEQ multiplex PCR assay. In TCRdb, the immuneACCESS table is reduced to in-frame sequences with V and J assigned. These tables do not hold every clone; where another copy was compared, an unresolved V gene accounts for under half, and the others remain unexplained. The sample table records 1.4 million to 1.5 million clones; over 95% of these occur just once. Over 1% of the sample rests with the top ten. The sequenced sample was naive CD4+ T cells sorted from blood. The cell subset or site label on this specimen signifies: CD45RA+ positively selected. Receptors were obtained from a young man in good health.

V and J are TRBV5-8 and TRBJ1-5, with D unclear. Trimming pared 2 bases from V and 4 bases from J, leaving 1 base between. Per the germline V gene, CDR1 is SGHTS and CDR2 is YDEGEE. CDR3 length: 11 residues. The CDR3 nucleotides read TGTGCCAGCAGCTTTAATCAGCCCCAGCATTTT. Its translation: CASSFNQPQHF. Combining the CDR3 with reference TRBV5-8 and TRBJ1-5 gives the whole variable domain EAGVTQSPTHLIKTRGQQATLRCSPISGHTSVYWYQQALGLGLQFLLWYDEGEERNRGNFPPRFSGRQFPNYSSELNVNALELEDSALYLCASSFNQPQHFGDGTRLSIL.

A word on this clone: Other DNA sequences from this sample encode an identical CDR3 as well. CDR3 sequence reads: CATSRAGAEAFF. CDR3 DNA sequence: TGTGCCACCTCTCGAGCGGGGGCTGAAGCTTTCTTT. V and J are TRBV15 and TRBJ1-1; a possible D gene is TRBD1 (5 bases). Per germline, CDR1 LNHNV and CDR2 YYDKDF (reference sequence). V was clipped by 8 bases and J by 6 bases, with 13 bases between them. This CDR3 is built from 12 residues.

This clone was seen a single time. This rearrangement joins TRBV15 to TRBJ1-1; 8 nucleotides agree with TRBD1. The CDR3 loop spans 13 amino acids. V dropped 10 bases and J dropped 0; count of bases not matched to a gene: 4. Germline V lookup: CDR1 LNHNV, CDR2 YYDKDF (reference sequence). The CDR3 here is CAIGQGLNTEAFF. In nucleotides, the CDR3 is TGTGCCATAGGACAGGGATTGAACACTGAAGCTTTCTTT.

This clone appeared once. The chain is built from TRBV4-2 and TRBJ2-5; D ambiguous. Germline lookup yields CDR1 LGHNA and CDR2 YNFKEQ. V lost 0 bases and J 5 bases, leaving 16 bases between the germline ends. The CDR3 is made up of 16 amino acids. DNA for the CDR3: TGTGCCAGCAGCCAAGAGGGTAGCTGGGCTCGGGAGACCCAGTACTTC. Its translation is CASSQEGSWARETQYF.

The chain employs TRBV5-1 and TRBJ2-7, with 7 bases that match TRBD1. Unmatched junction bases numbered 7, after V lost 3 bases and J lost 4 bases. Per germline, CDR1 SGHRS and CDR2 YFSETQ. The CDR3 is 14 amino acids. This CDR3 reads CASSWDRGPYEQYF. The CDR3, as DNA: TGCGCCAGCAGCTGGGACAGAGGCCCATACGAGCAGTACTTC.